One sample yielded the 14 T cell receptor beta chains listed below, sequenced in a study of control samples from healthy donors and cancer patients. Clones were sequenced by immunoSEQ multiplex PCR, and TCRdb holds only the in-frame ones, with some missing. The profile shows about 150,000 clones, approximately 94% of them singletons. The sequenced sample consisted of blood. The receptors derive from a middle-aged man in good health.

The rearrangement uses TRBV5-5 and TRBJ1-5, with D unresolved. The V end was cut by 2 bases, the J end by 3 bases, with 9 bases between. CDR1 is SGHKS, CDR2 YYEKEE, per germline (reference sequence). This CDR3 has 14 amino acids. CDR3: CASSFGGFNQPQHF. CDR3 coding DNA: TGTGCCAGCAGCTTCGGCGGTTTCAATCAGCCCCAGCATTTT.

The chain has TRBV27 and TRBJ1-1; D is uncertain. The CDR3 totals 14 residues. V was clipped by 8 bases and J by 8 bases, with 21 bases between them. CDR1 and CDR2 (germline): MNHEY, SMNVEV (reference sequence). Here the CDR3 reads CASGVGVGDPEAFF. CDR3 DNA: TGTGCCAGCGGTGTTGGAGTCGGCGATCCGGAAGCTTTCTTT.

This clone was observed a single time. The V call is TRBV14, the J call TRBJ1-4, with 7 bases that match TRBD1. Per the germline V gene, CDR1 is SGHDN and CDR2 is FVKESK. With 0 bases clipped from V and 4 bases from J, the junction kept 11 bases outside the gene matches. CDR3 length equals 18 residues. CDR3 in amino acids: CASSQDKISGQHNEKLFF. DNA of the CDR3: TGTGCCAGCAGCCAAGATAAAATTTCGGGACAGCATAATGAAAAACTGTTTTTT.

This chain joins TRBV6-2 or TRBV6-3 and TRBJ1-6, with TRBD1 identical over 9 bases. V was pared by 5 bases and J by 9 bases, with 8 bases of the junction left unmatched. The CDR3 spans 15 residues. Germline V lookup: CDR1 MNHEY, CDR2 SVGEGT. CDR3 protein: CASSPRGQGGSPLHF. In DNA, the CDR3 is TGTGCCAGCAGTCCCCGGGGACAGGGAGGTTCACCCCTCCACTTT.

The chain recombines TRBV5-1 with TRBJ2-5; D perhaps matches TRBD2 (7 bases). This CDR3 comprises 14 residues. Trimming took 3 bases from V and 3 from J, leaving 12 bases between them. CDR1 is SGHRS and CDR2 is YFSETQ in the germline V gene. DNA of the CDR3: TGCGCCAGCAGCTGGAGGGGGGGAAAAGAGACCCAGTACTTC. Protein sequence: CASSWRGGKETQYF.

The gene calls are TRBV5-5 and TRBJ1-5; no firm D call. This CDR3 region has 15 residues. V was trimmed by 4 bases and J by 2 bases, leaving 13 bases between them. Germline loops: CDR1 SGHKS, CDR2 YYEKEE (reference sequence). This CDR3 is CASSLDGRGNQPQHF. The CDR3 DNA sequence: TGTGCCAGCAGCCTGGACGGTCGAGGCAATCAGCCCCAGCATTTT.

V gene TRBV4-1 combines with J gene TRBJ1-4; TRBD1 matches 7 bases. CDR1 is MGHRA and CDR2 is YSYEKL in the germline V gene. With V trimmed by 1 base and J by 7 bases, 3 bases remained unmatched. The CDR3 runs 14 residues. The CDR3 is CASSQATGVEKLFF. The DNA of the CDR3 is TGCGCCAGCAGCCAAGCAACAGGGGTTGAAAAACTGTTTTTT.

The chain links TRBV7-9 to TRBJ2-1, with TRBD1 as a possible D gene (5 bases). This CDR3 contains 16 residues. V lost 1 base and J 4 bases, leaving 14 bases between the germline ends. The germline CDR1 and CDR2 sequences are SEHNR and FQNEAQ (reference sequence). CDR3 nucleotide sequence: TGTGCCAGCAGCTTAGTAGGGAAGACAGTTTACAATGAGCAGTTCTTC. Residues: CASSLVGKTVYNEQFF. The full variable domain, with the rest looked up from reference TRBV7-9 and TRBJ2-1, is DTGVSQNPRHKITKRGQNVTFRCDPISEHNRLYWYRQTLGQGPEFLTYFQNEAQLEKSRLLSDRFSAERPKGSFSTLEIQRTEQGDSAMYLCASSLVGKTVYNEQFFGPGTRLTVL.

The rearrangement uses TRBV6-5 and TRBJ1-5; perhaps TRBD1 as D (5 bases). CDR3 length: 14 residues. Trimming shortened V by 6 bases and J by 2 bases, and 11 bases separated the two germline ends. Germline V lookup: CDR1 MNHEY, CDR2 SVGAGI. The CDR3 DNA sequence: TGTGCCAGCAGCGGGGGAATCGGCAATCAGCCCCAGCATTTT. It specifies CASSGGIGNQPQHF.

The chain links TRBV7-9 to TRBJ2-1; 9 bases are a match to TRBD2. Germline-derived CDR1 and CDR2 are SEHNR and FQNEAQ (reference sequence). This CDR3 contains 14 residues. With 5 bases clipped from V and 4 bases from J, the junction kept 3 bases outside the gene matches. The CDR3 spells CASSRLADYNEQFF. In DNA form, the CDR3 reads TGTGCCAGCAGCCGACTAGCGGATTACAATGAGCAGTTCTTC. The variable domain in full, completed from reference TRBV7-9 and TRBJ2-1, reads DTGVSQNPRHKITKRGQNVTFRCDPISEHNRLYWYRQTLGQGPEFLTYFQNEAQLEKSRLLSDRFSAERPKGSFSTLEIQRTEQGDSAMYLCASSRLADYNEQFFGPGTRLTVL.

The sample holds one count of this clone. This chain uses TRBV27 with TRBJ1-1; perhaps TRBD1 as D (5 bases). Per germline, CDR1 MNHEY and CDR2 SMNVEV (reference sequence). This CDR3 has 14 amino acids. V gave up 4 bases and J gave up 11 bases, with 20 bases separating them. CDR3 amino acids: CASSSSGGGRYAFF. The CDR3 DNA sequence: TGTGCCAGCAGTTCCTCCGGGGGGGGTCGGTACGCTTTCTTT.

V is TRBV19 and J is TRBJ2-1; 10 bases align to TRBD2. V dropped 2 bases and J dropped 2; count of bases not matched to a gene: 0. Germline-derived CDR1 and CDR2 are LNHDA and SQIVND (reference sequence). This CDR3 spans 15 amino acids. CDR3 nucleotide sequence: TGTGCCAGTAGTATAAGCGGGGGGGCCTACAATGAGCAGTTCTTC. This codes for CASSISGGAYNEQFF.

This clone occurred once. The chain couples TRBV3-1 (or the pseudogene TRBV3-2) to TRBJ1-1; D possibly corresponds to TRBD1 (5 bases). The CDR3 runs 13 residues. The V end lost 1 base, the J end lost 2 bases, and 5 bases lay between the germline ends. Germline V gene data show CDR1 as LGHDT and CDR2 as YNNKEL (reference sequence). The CDR3 sequence is CASSQGDNTEAFF. The CDR3 coding sequence is TGTGCCAGCAGCCAAGGGGACAACACTGAAGCTTTCTTT.

The V and J genes are TRBV6-6 and TRBJ1-5, with D hard to call. The V and J ends lost 7 bases and 0 bases respectively, with 13 bases between them. The CDR3 loop spans 15 amino acids. Looked up from germline, CDR1 is MNHNY and CDR2 is SVGAGI (reference sequence). CDR3 coding DNA: TGTGCCAGCATAAGGGAGGGAGATAGCAATCAGCCCCAGCATTTT. It encodes CASIREGDSNQPQHF.